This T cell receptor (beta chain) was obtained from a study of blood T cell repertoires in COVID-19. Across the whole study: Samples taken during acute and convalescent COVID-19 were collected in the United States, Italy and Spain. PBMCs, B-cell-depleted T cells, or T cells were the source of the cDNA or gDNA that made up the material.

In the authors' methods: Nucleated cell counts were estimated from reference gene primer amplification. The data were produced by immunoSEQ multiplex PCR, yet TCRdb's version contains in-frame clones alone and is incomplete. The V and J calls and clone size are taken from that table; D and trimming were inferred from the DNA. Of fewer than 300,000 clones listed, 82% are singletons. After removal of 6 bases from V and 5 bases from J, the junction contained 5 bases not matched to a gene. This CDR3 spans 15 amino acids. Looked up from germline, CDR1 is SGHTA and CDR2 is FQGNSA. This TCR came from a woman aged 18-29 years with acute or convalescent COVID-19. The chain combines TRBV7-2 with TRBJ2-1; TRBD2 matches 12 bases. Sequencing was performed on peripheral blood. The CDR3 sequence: CASSPSGRVHNEQFF. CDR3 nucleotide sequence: TGTGCCAGCAGTCCTAGCGGGAGGGTCCACAATGAGCAGTTCTTC.